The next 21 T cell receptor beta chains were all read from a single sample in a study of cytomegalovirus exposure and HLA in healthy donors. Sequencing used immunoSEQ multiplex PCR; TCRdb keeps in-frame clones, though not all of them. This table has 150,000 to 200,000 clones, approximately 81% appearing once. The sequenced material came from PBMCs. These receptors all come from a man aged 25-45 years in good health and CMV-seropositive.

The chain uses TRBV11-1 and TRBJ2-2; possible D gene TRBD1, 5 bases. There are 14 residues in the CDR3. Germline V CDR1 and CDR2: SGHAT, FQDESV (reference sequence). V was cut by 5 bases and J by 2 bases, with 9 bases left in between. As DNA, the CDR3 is TGTGCCAGCAGCAAGACAGTTAACACCGGGGAGCTGTTTTTT. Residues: CASSKTVNTGELFF.

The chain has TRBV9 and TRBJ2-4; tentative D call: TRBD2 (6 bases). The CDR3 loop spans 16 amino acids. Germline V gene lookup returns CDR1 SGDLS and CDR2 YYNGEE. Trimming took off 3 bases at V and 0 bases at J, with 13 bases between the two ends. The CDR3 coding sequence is TGTGCCAGCAGCGCCACGGAGGGACTAGCCAAAAACATTCAGTACTTC. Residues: CASSATEGLAKNIQYF.

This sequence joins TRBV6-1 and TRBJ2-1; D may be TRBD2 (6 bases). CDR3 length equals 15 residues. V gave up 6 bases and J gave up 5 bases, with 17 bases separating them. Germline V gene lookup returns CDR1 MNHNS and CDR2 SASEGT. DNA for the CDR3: TGTGCCAGCAGCCGGGACTCCGGACGGAACAATGAGCAGTTCTTC. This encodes CASSRDSGRNNEQFF.

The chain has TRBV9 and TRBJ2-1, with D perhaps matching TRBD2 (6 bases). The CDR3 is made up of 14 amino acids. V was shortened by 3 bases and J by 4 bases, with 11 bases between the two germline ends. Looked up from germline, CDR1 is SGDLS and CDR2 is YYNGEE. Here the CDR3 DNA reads TGTGCCAGCAGCGGCGGGGTCCAATACAATGAGCAGTTCTTC. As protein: CASSGGVQYNEQFF.

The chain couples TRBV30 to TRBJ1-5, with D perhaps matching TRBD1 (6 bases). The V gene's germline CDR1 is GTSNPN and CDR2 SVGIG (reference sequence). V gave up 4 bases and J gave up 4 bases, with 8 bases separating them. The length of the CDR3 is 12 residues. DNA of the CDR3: TGTGCCTGGACTACAGGGAATCAGCCCCAGCATTTT. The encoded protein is CAWTTGNQPQHF.

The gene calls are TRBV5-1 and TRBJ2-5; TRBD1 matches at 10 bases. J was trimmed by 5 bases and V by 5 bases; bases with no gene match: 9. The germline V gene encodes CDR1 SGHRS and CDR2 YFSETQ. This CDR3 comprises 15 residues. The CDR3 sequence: CASSFGTGDAETQYF. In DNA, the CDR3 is TGCGCCAGCAGTTTCGGGACAGGGGATGCGGAGACCCAGTACTTC.

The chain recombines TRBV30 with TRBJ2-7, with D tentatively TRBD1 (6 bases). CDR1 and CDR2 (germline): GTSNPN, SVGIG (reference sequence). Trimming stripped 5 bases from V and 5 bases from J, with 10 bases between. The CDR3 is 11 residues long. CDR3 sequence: CAWEQGNEQYF. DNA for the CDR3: TGTGCCTGGGAACAGGGAAACGAGCAGTACTTC.

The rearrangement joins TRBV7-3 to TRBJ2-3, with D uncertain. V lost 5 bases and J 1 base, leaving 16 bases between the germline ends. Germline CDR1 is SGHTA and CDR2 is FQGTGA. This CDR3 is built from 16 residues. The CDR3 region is CASSLNLGSGTDTQYF. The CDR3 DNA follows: TGTGCCAGCAGCCTCAACCTAGGCTCAGGCACAGATACGCAGTATTTT.

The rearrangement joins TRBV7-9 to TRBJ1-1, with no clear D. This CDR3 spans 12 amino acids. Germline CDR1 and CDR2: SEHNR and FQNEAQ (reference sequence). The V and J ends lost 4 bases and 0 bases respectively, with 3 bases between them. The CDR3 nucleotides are TGTGCCAGCAGCTCAATGAACACTGAAGCTTTCTTT. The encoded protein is CASSSMNTEAFF. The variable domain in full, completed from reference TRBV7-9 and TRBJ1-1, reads DTGVSQNPRHKITKRGQNVTFRCDPISEHNRLYWYRQTLGQGPEFLTYFQNEAQLEKSRLLSDRFSAERPKGSFSTLEIQRTEQGDSAMYLCASSSMNTEAFFGQGTRLTVV.

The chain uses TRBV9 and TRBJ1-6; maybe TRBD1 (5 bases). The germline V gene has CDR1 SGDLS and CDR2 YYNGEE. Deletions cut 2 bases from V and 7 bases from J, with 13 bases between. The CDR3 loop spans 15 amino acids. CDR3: CASSVDNLGNSPLHF. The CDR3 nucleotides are TGTGCCAGCAGCGTGGACAATCTAGGGAATTCACCCCTCCACTTT.

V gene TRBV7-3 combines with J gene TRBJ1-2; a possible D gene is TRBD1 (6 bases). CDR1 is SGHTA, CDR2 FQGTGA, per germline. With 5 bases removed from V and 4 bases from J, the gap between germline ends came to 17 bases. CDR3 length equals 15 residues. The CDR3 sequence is CASSPGAKSRYGYTF. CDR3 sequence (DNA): TGTGCCAGCAGCCCAGGGGCCAAGTCCCGCTATGGCTACACCTTC. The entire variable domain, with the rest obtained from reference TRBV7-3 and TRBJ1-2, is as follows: GAGVSQTPSNKVTEKGKYVELRCDPISGHTALYWYRQSLGQGPEFLIYFQGTGAADDSGLPNDRFFAVRPEGSVSTLKIQRTERGDSAVYLCASSPGAKSRYGYTFGSGTRLTVV.

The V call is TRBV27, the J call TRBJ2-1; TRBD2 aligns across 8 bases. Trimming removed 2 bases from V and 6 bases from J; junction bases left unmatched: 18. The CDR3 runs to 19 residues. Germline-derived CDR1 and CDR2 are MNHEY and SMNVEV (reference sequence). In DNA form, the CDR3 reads TGTGCCAGCAGTTTACAAGGAAGAACCTCAGGCGGGAGGTTCAATGAGCAGTTCTTC. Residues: CASSLQGRTSGGRFNEQFF.

The CDR3 here is CASRPGQLRYEQYF. The CDR3 nucleotides read TGTGCCAGCCGCCCCGGACAGTTACGCTACGAGCAGTACTTC. The rearrangement joins TRBV5-6 to TRBJ2-7; the D gene is possibly TRBD1 (6 bases). CDR3 size: 14 residues. V lost 7 bases, J lost 3 bases, and 17 bases lay in between. The germline CDR1 and CDR2 sequences are SGHDT and YYEEEE.

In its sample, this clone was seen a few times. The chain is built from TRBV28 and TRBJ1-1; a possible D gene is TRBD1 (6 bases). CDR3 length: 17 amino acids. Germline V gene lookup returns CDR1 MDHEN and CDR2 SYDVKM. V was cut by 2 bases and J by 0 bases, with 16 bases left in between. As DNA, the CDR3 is TGTGCCAGCAGTTTACATCGGGGGGCTATCATGAACACTGAAGCTTTCTTT. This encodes CASSLHRGAIMNTEAFF.

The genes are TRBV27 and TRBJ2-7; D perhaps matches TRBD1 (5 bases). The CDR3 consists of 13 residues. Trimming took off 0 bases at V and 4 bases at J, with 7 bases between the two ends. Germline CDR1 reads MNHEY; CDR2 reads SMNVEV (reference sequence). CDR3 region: CASSLSGQYEQYF. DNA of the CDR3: TGTGCCAGCAGTTTATCGGGGCAATACGAGCAGTACTTC.

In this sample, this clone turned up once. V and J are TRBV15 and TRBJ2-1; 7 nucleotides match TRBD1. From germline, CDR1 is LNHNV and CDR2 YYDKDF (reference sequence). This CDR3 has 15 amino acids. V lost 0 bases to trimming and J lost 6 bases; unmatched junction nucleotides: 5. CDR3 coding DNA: TGTGCCACCAGCAGAGAGACAGGGCGAGGCAATGAGCAGTTCTTC. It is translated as CATSRETGRGNEQFF.

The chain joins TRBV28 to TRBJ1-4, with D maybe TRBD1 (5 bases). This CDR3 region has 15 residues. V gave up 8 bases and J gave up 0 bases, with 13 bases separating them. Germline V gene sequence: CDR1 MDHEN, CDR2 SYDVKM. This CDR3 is CASLLGGATNEKLFF. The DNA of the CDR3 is TGTGCCAGCCTGCTGGGGGGGGCAACTAATGAAAAACTGTTTTTT.

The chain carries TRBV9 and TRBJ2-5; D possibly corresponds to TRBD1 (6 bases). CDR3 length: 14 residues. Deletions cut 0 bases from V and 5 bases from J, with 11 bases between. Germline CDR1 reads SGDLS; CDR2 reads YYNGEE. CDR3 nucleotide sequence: TGTGCCAGCAGCGTAGACGTGGGGGCGGAGACCCAGTACTTC. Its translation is CASSVDVGAETQYF. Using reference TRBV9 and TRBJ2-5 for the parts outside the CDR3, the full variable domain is DSGVTQTPKHLITATGQRVTLRCSPRSGDLSVYWYQQSLDQGLQFLIQYYNGEERAKGNILERFSAQQFPDLHSELNLSSLELGDSALYFCASSVDVGAETQYFGPGTRLLVL.

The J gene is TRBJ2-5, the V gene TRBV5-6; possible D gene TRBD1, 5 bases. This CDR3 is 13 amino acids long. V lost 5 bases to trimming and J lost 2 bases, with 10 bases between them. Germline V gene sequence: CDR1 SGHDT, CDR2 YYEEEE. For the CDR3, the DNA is TGTGCCAGCAGGGGGCATCCTCAAGAGACCCAGTACTTC. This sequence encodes CASRGHPQETQYF.

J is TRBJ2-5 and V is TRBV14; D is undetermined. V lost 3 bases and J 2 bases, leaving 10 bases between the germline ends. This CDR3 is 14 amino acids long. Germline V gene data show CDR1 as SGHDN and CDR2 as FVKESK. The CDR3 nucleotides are TGTGCCAGCAGCCAGGGCCGACCTCAAGAGACCCAGTACTTC. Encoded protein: CASSQGRPQETQYF. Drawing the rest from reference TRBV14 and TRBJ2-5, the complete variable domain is EAGVTQFPSHSVIEKGQTVTLRCDPISGHDNLYWYRRVMGKEIKFLLHFVKESKQDESGMPNNRFLAERTGGTYSTLKVQPAELEDSGVYFCASSQGRPQETQYFGPGTRLLVL.

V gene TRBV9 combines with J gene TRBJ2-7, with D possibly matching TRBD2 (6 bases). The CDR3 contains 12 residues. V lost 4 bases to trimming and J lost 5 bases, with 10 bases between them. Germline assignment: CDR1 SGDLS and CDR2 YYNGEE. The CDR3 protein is CASSRRGDEQYF. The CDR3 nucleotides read TGTGCCAGCAGCCGGCGGGGAGACGAGCAGTACTTC.